The 23 T cell receptor beta chains in this list originate from one sample, sequenced in a study of blood T cell repertoires in COVID-19. TCRdb's copy holds only in-frame clones and misses some; the assay was immunoSEQ multiplex PCR. The sample holds approximately 230,000 clones; roughly 84% are singletons and the top ten take 4% to 4.5%. Sequenced: peripheral blood. All receptors come from a woman aged 40 to 55 with active or convalescent COVID-19.

The rearrangement links TRBV3-1 (or the pseudogene TRBV3-2) to TRBJ2-4; a possible D gene is TRBD2 (5 bases). Trimming cost V 0 bases and J 0 bases, with 12 bases left between them. The CDR3 contains 17 residues. Germline loops: CDR1 LGHDT, CDR2 YNNKEL (reference sequence). CDR3 nucleotides: TGTGCCAGCAGCCAAGAAAGGAGGCAACTAGCCAAAAACATTCAGTACTTC. Translating gives CASSQERRQLAKNIQYF.

This clone was detected once. The V gene is TRBV19, the J gene TRBJ1-5; 8 bases match TRBD1. The CDR3 consists of 16 residues. The V and J ends lost 2 bases and 5 bases, in that order; junction bases with no gene match: 8. Germline V gene lookup returns CDR1 LNHDA and CDR2 SQIVND (reference sequence). The CDR3 spells CASSILRRGRDQPQHF. The CDR3 DNA reads as TGTGCCAGTAGTATATTGCGCAGGGGGCGAGATCAGCCCCAGCATTTT.

DNA for the CDR3: TGTGCCAGCAGTTACTCGAGGGTCACTGAAGCTTTCTTT. Its translation: CASSYSRVTEAFF. The chain employs TRBV6-6 and TRBJ1-1; D not resolved. Germline assignment: CDR1 MNHNY and CDR2 SVGAGI (reference sequence). V was clipped by 0 bases and J by 4 bases, with 6 bases between them. This CDR3 has 13 residues.

V usage is TRBV11-2 and J usage is TRBJ1-6; 10 bases align to TRBD1. The V segment lost 5 bases and the J segment 8 bases; nucleotides outside the gene matches: 6. The CDR3 runs 15 residues. In germline, CDR1 is SGHAT, CDR2 FQNNGV. CDR3 in DNA: TGTGCCAGCAGCGCTCAAGGGACAGGGGATTCACCCCTCCACTTT. Its translation is CASSAQGTGDSPLHF.

The chain carries TRBV28 and TRBJ2-7; 8 bases fit TRBD2. The V and J ends lost 4 bases and 2 bases, in that order; junction bases with no gene match: 10. The CDR3 has 16 residues. Germline V gives CDR1 MDHEN, CDR2 SYDVKM. The CDR3 reads CASSYRDVAGPYEQYV. DNA for the CDR3: TGTGCCAGCAGTTATCGCGACGTAGCGGGGCCCTACGAGCAGTACGTC.

This clone appeared a single time. The chain couples TRBV7-2 to TRBJ1-6, with D uncertain. The CDR3 consists of 15 residues. The germline V gene has CDR1 SGHTA and CDR2 FQGNSA. V was trimmed by 5 bases and J by 9 bases, leaving 17 bases between them. The CDR3: CASSTRVSEGSPLHF. CDR3 in DNA: TGTGCCAGCAGCACCCGGGTCTCTGAGGGTTCACCCCTCCACTTT.

The gene calls are TRBV5-4 and TRBJ1-6; D unresolved. CDR1 is SGHNT, CDR2 YYREEE, per germline (reference sequence). This CDR3 comprises 15 residues. Between the trimmed V and J ends, which lost 2 bases and 0 bases, there was a span of 6 bases. The CDR3 region is CASSLGSSYNSPLHF. The CDR3 DNA reads as TGTGCCAGCAGCTTAGGGAGCTCCTATAATTCACCCCTCCACTTT.

This sequence joins TRBV3-1 (or the pseudogene TRBV3-2) and TRBJ2-1; TRBD1 aligns across 9 bases. This CDR3 spans 15 amino acids. V dropped 1 base and J dropped 6; count of bases not matched to a gene: 4. Germline CDR1 LGHDT, CDR2 YNNKEL (reference sequence). The CDR3 sequence: CASSQVRQGGNEQFF. CDR3 DNA sequence: TGTGCCAGCAGCCAAGTCCGACAGGGGGGCAATGAGCAGTTCTTC.

The chain employs TRBV4-1 and TRBJ2-2; possible D gene TRBD1, 5 bases. CDR3 length equals 17 residues. Germline assignment: CDR1 MGHRA and CDR2 YSYEKL. The germline V and J ends were trimmed by 1 base and 2 bases, with 14 bases remaining between them. In DNA form, the CDR3 reads TGCGCCAGCAGCCAAGTTTTGGCAGGGATTAACACCGGGGAGCTGTTTTTT. Protein: CASSQVLAGINTGELFF.

This rearrangement joins TRBV28 to TRBJ1-2, with 8 bases that match TRBD1. The V gene end was trimmed by 6 bases and the J gene end by 8 bases; junction bases not matched to a gene: 11. The CDR3 has 14 amino acids. Germline V gene data show CDR1 as MDHEN and CDR2 as SYDVKM. The CDR3 protein is CASSGQGLTMGYTF. The CDR3 coding sequence is TGTGCCAGCAGCGGACAGGGCTTAACTATGGGCTACACCTTC.

The rearrangement joins TRBV7-9 to TRBJ1-1; D may be TRBD1 (5 bases). The V gene lost 2 bases and the J gene lost 7 bases, with 11 bases spanning the gap. The length of the CDR3 is 13 residues. CDR1 is SEHNR, CDR2 FQNEAQ, per germline (reference sequence). The CDR3 spells CASSLWGESEAFF. DNA for the CDR3: TGTGCCAGCAGCTTATGGGGGGAGAGTGAAGCTTTCTTT.

This clone came up once. The chain recombines TRBV4-1 with TRBJ2-1, with 12 bases identical to TRBD2. V trimming: 4 bases; J trimming: 7 bases; junction bases outside the gene matches: 5. CDR3 size: 15 residues. Germline CDR1 reads MGHRA; CDR2 reads YSYEKL. The CDR3 protein is CASSPGLAGINEQFF. The CDR3 nucleotides read TGCGCCAGCAGCCCCGGACTAGCGGGGATTAATGAGCAGTTCTTC.

The chain combines TRBV6-6 with TRBJ1-2, with D perhaps TRBD1 (6 bases). This CDR3 has 13 amino acids. From germline, CDR1 is MNHNY and CDR2 SVGAGI (reference sequence). The ends were cut back, 7 bases at V and 4 bases at J, with 13 bases in the middle. The CDR3 sequence: CASIGGTFYGYTF. The DNA for the CDR3 is TGTGCCAGCATAGGGGGAACGTTCTATGGCTACACCTTC.

J is TRBJ2-1 and V is TRBV4-1; tentative D call: TRBD2 (7 bases). V shed 4 bases and J shed 0 bases, with 25 bases lying between them. This CDR3 is 20 amino acids long. Germline V gives CDR1 MGHRA, CDR2 YSYEKL. CDR3 sequence reads: CASSPPWRGPWESSYNEQFF. The CDR3 DNA follows: TGCGCCAGCAGCCCTCCGTGGCGGGGGCCTTGGGAAAGCTCCTACAATGAGCAGTTCTTC.

The V gene is TRBV3-1 (or the pseudogene TRBV3-2), the J gene TRBJ2-1; weak D call: TRBD2 (6 bases). Trimming stripped 8 bases from V and 13 bases from J, with 15 bases between. This CDR3 is 11 amino acids long. CDR1 is LGHDT, CDR2 YNNKEL, per germline (reference sequence). CDR3 sequence reads: CASGSGTSQFF. The DNA for the CDR3 is TGTGCCAGCGGCTCCGGGACTTCCCAGTTCTTC.

This clone was counted once. The rearrangement uses TRBV7-3 and TRBJ2-3; TRBD1 agrees at 8 bases. The CDR3 contains 19 residues. Germline assignment: CDR1 SGHTA and CDR2 FQGTGA. With 5 bases clipped from V and 2 bases from J, the junction kept 18 bases outside the gene matches. The CDR3 loop is CASSPVRTGSPRPTDTQYF. The CDR3 bases are TGTGCCAGCAGCCCCGTCAGGACAGGGTCCCCACGGCCCACAGATACGCAGTATTTT.

The rearrangement joins TRBV2 to TRBJ1-1; D unclear. Germline V gene sequence: CDR1 SNHLY, CDR2 FYNNEI. Trimming shortened V by 2 bases and J by 0 bases, and 4 bases separated the two germline ends. The CDR3 has 13 amino acids. CDR3 sequence (DNA): TGTGCCAGCAGTGAATCGGTGAACACTGAAGCTTTCTTT. It encodes CASSESVNTEAFF.

This rearrangement joins TRBV6-5 to TRBJ2-7; weak D call: TRBD2 (7 bases). Trimming left V 6 bases short and J 0 bases short, with 9 bases between. Germline assignment: CDR1 MNHEY and CDR2 SVGAGI. There are 13 residues in the CDR3. CDR3 bases: TGTGCCAGCAGAGGGGGGGTCTCCTACGAGCAGTACTTC. It yields the protein CASRGGVSYEQYF.

This clone was found once. The chain uses TRBV5-1 and TRBJ1-4, with a possible D match to TRBD1 (5 bases). Germline CDR1 is SGHRS and CDR2 is YFSETQ. The CDR3 contains 14 residues. The germline V and J ends were trimmed by 2 bases and 5 bases, with 10 bases remaining between them. CDR3 in DNA: TGCGCCAGCAGCTTAGGGGCCTCCAATGAAAAACTGTTTTTT. Translating gives CASSLGASNEKLFF.

V usage is TRBV27 and J usage is TRBJ1-5; possibly TRBD1 for D (5 bases). Germline CDR1 is MNHEY and CDR2 is SMNVEV (reference sequence). Trimming pared 1 base from V and 3 bases from J, leaving 13 bases between. The CDR3 spans 16 residues. CDR3 DNA sequence: TGTGCCAGCAGTTTATATCGCGGGGCAGACAATCAGCCCCAGCATTTT. The encoded protein is CASSLYRGADNQPQHF.

The chain has TRBV4-1 and TRBJ2-1; TRBD2 is a possible D gene (7 bases). Germline-derived CDR1 and CDR2 are MGHRA and YSYEKL. Trimming left V 3 bases short and J 6 bases short, with 15 bases between. The CDR3 loop spans 15 amino acids. CDR3 region: CASSHPLGGVNEQFF. The CDR3 DNA reads TGCGCCAGCAGCCACCCTTTAGGGGGGGTCAATGAGCAGTTCTTC.

This chain uses TRBV3-1 (or the pseudogene TRBV3-2) with TRBJ1-5; no firm D call. This CDR3 spans 16 amino acids. CDR1 and CDR2 from the germline V gene are LGHDT and YNNKEL (reference sequence). V dropped 0 bases and J dropped 0 bases, with 9 bases sitting between them. The DNA of the CDR3 is TGTGCCAGCAGCCAAGACGTAGGAGATAGCAATCAGCCCCAGCATTTT. Protein product: CASSQDVGDSNQPQHF.

The J gene is TRBJ1-5, the V gene TRBV19, with TRBD1 matching 9 bases. V was clipped by 3 bases and J by 4 bases; unmatched bases: 4. CDR3 length: 15 residues. The germline CDR1 and CDR2 sequences are LNHDA and SQIVND (reference sequence). This chain's CDR3 is CASSISTGGNQPQHF. The DNA for the CDR3 is TGTGCCAGTAGTATCTCGACAGGGGGAAATCAGCCCCAGCATTTT.